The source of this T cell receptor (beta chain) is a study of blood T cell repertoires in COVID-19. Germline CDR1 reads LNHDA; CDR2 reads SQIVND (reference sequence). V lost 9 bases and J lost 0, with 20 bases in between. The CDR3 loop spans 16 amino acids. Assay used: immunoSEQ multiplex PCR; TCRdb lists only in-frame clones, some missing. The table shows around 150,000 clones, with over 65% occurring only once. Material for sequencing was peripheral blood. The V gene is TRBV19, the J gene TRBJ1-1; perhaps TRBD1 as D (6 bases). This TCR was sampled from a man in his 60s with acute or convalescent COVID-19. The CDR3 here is CARVWREGHLNTEAFF. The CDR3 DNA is TGTGCCAGAGTATGGAGGGAGGGACATTTGAACACTGAAGCTTTCTTT.